Listed below are T cell receptor beta chains from one sample, sequenced in a study of T-cell memory formation after mild COVID-19. One entry per CDR3 protein, called by TCRdb with MiXCR from the 5' RACE reads. Of tens of thousands of distinct CDR3 sequences in the sample, roughly 13% are singletons; the top ten hold 41%. The sample taken for sequencing was PBMCs or a T cell subset sorted from them (not recorded which). The receptor source for this set is a man in his late teens or twenties who had mild COVID-19 (a few samples of this study predate the infection). Cell type and time point are not known. Each CDR3 is given with its conserved first and last residue. The order of the fields is J gene, V gene, clone size, D gene, CDR3 protein, CDR3 DNA. The D gene is left open where the match is weak. Clone size is shown for a subset of rows, as once, few, many or a class of expanded clone.

>TRBJ1-1|TRBV5-1|-|-
CASSPEGNTEAFF
TGCGCCAGCAGCCCGGAGGGGAACACTGAAGCTTTCTTT
>TRBJ2-1|TRBV9|few|-
CASGTYNEQFF
TGTGCCAGCGGCACCTACAATGAGCAGTTCTTC
>TRBJ1-1|TRBV18|-|-
CASSPPSNPDTEAFF
TGTGCCAGCTCACCACCTTCAAACCCGGACACTGAAGCTTTCTTT
>TRBJ1-2|TRBV9|few|-
CASGESNYGYTF
TGTGCCAGCGGGGAGAGTAACTATGGCTACACCTTC
>TRBJ2-1|TRBV7-9|-|-
CASSNGTPYNEQFF
TGTGCCAGCAGTAACGGGACACCCTACAATGAGCAGTTCTTC
>TRBJ2-1|TRBV20-1|-|TRBD2
CSASPAGGVIEQFF
TGCAGTGCTAGCCCAGCGGGGGGGGTGATTGAGCAGTTCTTC
>TRBJ1-1|TRBV7-8|few|TRBD1
CASSLRAGGTEAFF
TGTGCCAGCAGCTTACGCGCAGGGGGGACTGAAGCTTTCTTT
>TRBJ2-4|TRBV28|few|TRBD1
CASSKSSRTGIIQYF
TGTGCCAGCAGTAAGTCCTCCCGGACAGGAATTATTCAGTACTTC
>TRBJ2-2|TRBV9|few|-
CASSRRNSYTGELFF
TGTGCCAGCAGCCGGCGGAACTCGTACACCGGGGAGCTGTTTTTT
>TRBJ1-1|TRBV6-2/TRBV6-3|many|-
CASTVGHLNTEAFF
TGTGCCAGCACCGTGGGACACTTAAACACTGAAGCTTTCTTT
>TRBJ2-3|TRBV11-3|-|-
CASSDGSADTQYF
TGTGCCAGCAGCGACGGCAGCGCCGATACGCAGTATTTT
>TRBJ1-2|TRBV6-2/TRBV6-3|-|-
CASRDSKSYNYGYTF
TGTGCCAGCCGCGACTCGAAGAGTTACAACTATGGCTACACCTTC
>TRBJ1-1|TRBV28|-|-
CASKWPLNTEAFF
TGTGCCAGCAAGTGGCCGTTGAACACTGAAGCTTTCTTT
>TRBJ2-5|TRBV7-2|many|-
CASSLQGWETQYF
TGTGCCAGCAGCTTACAGGGGTGGGAGACCCAGTACTTC
>TRBJ1-2|TRBV12-3/TRBV12-4|few|-
CASSLSQGSPYGYTF
TGTGCCAGCAGTTTATCCCAGGGTTCCCCCTATGGCTACACCTTC
>TRBJ2-5|TRBV27|-|TRBD2
CASRGGLAAQETQYF
TGTGCCAGCAGGGGGGGACTAGCGGCTCAAGAGACCCAGTACTTC
>TRBJ2-2|TRBV4-3|-|-
CASSQDWQHSSGELFF
TGCGCCAGCAGCCAAGATTGGCAGCACTCCAGCGGGGAGCTGTTTTTT
>TRBJ2-7|TRBV5-6|many|-
CASSLGTYEQYF
TGTGCCAGCAGCCTGGGGACCTACGAGCAGTACTTC
>TRBJ1-2|TRBV5-1|-|TRBD1
CASSGTTGGYGYTF
TGCGCCAGCAGCGGAACAACAGGGGGCTATGGCTACACCTTC
>TRBJ2-1|TRBV7-6|many|TRBD2
CASSFLPVFSGDNEQFF
TGTGCCAGCAGCTTCCTTCCCGTCTTTAGCGGGGACAATGAGCAGTTCTTC
>TRBJ2-3|TRBV6-5|-|TRBD2
CASSKGMGGGSTDTQYF
TGTGCCAGCAGTAAGGGGATGGGCGGGGGGAGCACAGATACGCAGTATTTT
>TRBJ2-1|TRBV4-2|-|-
CASSQEARDEQFF
TGTGCCAGCAGCCAAGAGGCGAGGGATGAGCAGTTCTTC
>TRBJ2-5|TRBV3-1|few|-
CASSPFGGVETQYF
TGTGCCAGCAGCCCTTTTGGAGGGGTTGAGACCCAGTACTTC
>TRBJ2-2|TRBV4-3|-|-
CASSQDPVSGELFF
TGCGCCAGCAGCCAAGATCCGGTCTCCGGGGAGCTGTTTTTT
>TRBJ2-3|TRBV7-2|many|-
CASSLGGRSTDTQYF
TGTGCCAGCAGCTTAGGCGGGCGAAGCACAGATACGCAGTATTTT
>TRBJ2-6|TRBV6-5|-|-
CASTPHRDPRGSGANVLTF
TGTGCCAGCACCCCCCACCGGGACCCACGGGGCTCTGGGGCCAACGTCCTGACTTTC
>TRBJ2-1|TRBV6-2/TRBV6-3|few|-
CASSKTPQGSYNEQFF
TGTGCCAGCAGCAAGACCCCGCAGGGGTCCTACAATGAGCAGTTCTTC
>TRBJ2-5|TRBV12-3/TRBV12-4|-|-
CASSPSSETQYF
TGTGCCAGCAGTCCCTCGTCAGAGACCCAGTACTTC
>TRBJ2-3|TRBV10-1|-|TRBD2
CASSESTLVAGAEDTQYF
TGCGCCAGCAGTGAGTCGACTCTTGTAGCGGGGGCCGAAGATACGCAGTATTTT
>TRBJ2-1|TRBV4-1|few|-
CASSQASDMTEQFF
TGCGCCAGCAGCCAAGCTTCAGATATGACCGAGCAGTTCTTC
>TRBJ2-1|TRBV6-2/TRBV6-3|-|TRBD2
CASSSGGAYNEQFF
TGTGCCAGCAGTAGCGGGGGCGCCTACAATGAGCAGTTCTTC
>TRBJ1-4|TRBV2|few|-
CASFDLGEKLFF
TGTGCCAGCTTCGACCTTGGGGAAAAACTGTTTTTT
>TRBJ2-5|TRBV6-1|-|-
CASTNTLIETQYF
TGTGCCAGCACCAACACCCTAATAGAGACCCAGTACTTC
>TRBJ2-2|TRBV4-2|few|TRBD1
CASSQDRDRLTGELFF
TGTGCCAGCAGCCAAGATAGGGACAGGCTCACCGGGGAGCTGTTTTTT
>TRBJ2-2|TRBV5-8|-|-
CASTDPNRVYGELFF
TGTGCCAGCACCGACCCAAACAGGGTATACGGGGAGCTGTTTTTT
>TRBJ2-7|TRBV4-1|few|TRBD2
CASSVRTSPPSEQYF
TGCGCCAGCAGCGTACGGACTAGCCCTCCCTCCGAGCAGTACTTC
>TRBJ1-3|TRBV9|-|-
CASSVAGSGNTIYF
TGTGCCAGCAGCGTAGCAGGGTCTGGAAACACCATATATTTT
>TRBJ2-1|TRBV14|-|-
CASSPESGTYARNEQFF
TGTGCCAGCAGCCCAGAATCAGGGACATACGCTAGGAATGAGCAGTTCTTC
>TRBJ2-7|TRBV18|many|TRBD1
CASSGDRELYEQYF
TGTGCCAGCTCAGGCGACAGGGAGCTCTACGAGCAGTACTTC
>TRBJ2-5|TRBV9|few|-
CASSVGGGETQYF
TGTGCCAGCAGCGTGGGGGGAGGAGAGACCCAGTACTTC
>TRBJ2-7|TRBV6-2/TRBV6-3|few|TRBD2
CASRPGTSVYEQYF
TGTGCCAGCAGGCCCGGGACTAGCGTTTACGAGCAGTACTTC
>TRBJ2-2|TRBV4-2|few|-
CASSQNPGPGGGYNTGELFF
TGTGCCAGCAGCCAGAACCCCGGGCCGGGCGGGGGCTATAACACCGGGGAGCTGTTTTTT
>TRBJ2-7|TRBV10-3|few|TRBD1
CAISEPGTGFEQYF
TGTGCCATCAGTGAACCCGGGACAGGGTTCGAGCAGTACTTC
>TRBJ1-4|TRBV3-1|-|-
CASSQRDGSPYRQFNEKLFF
TGTGCCAGCAGCCAACGAGACGGGTCCCCGTACCGACAGTTTAATGAAAAACTGTTTTTT
>TRBJ2-3|TRBV7-9|few|-
CASSSGGRDTQYF
TGTGCCAGCAGCTCCGGGGGCCGAGATACGCAGTATTTT